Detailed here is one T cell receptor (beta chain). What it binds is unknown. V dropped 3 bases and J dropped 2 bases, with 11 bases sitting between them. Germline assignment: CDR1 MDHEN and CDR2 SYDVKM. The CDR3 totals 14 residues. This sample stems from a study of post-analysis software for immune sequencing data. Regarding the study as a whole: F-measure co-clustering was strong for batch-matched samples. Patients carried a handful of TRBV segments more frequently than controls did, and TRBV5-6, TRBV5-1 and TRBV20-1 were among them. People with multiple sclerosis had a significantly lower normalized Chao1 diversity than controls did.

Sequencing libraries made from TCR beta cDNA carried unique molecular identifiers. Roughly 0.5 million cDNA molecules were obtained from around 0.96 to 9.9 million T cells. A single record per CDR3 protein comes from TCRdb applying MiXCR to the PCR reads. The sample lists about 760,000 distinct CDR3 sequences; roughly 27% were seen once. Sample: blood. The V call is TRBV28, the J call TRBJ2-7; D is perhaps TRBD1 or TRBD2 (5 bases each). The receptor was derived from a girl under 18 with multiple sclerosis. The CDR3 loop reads CASSFVGAPYEQYF. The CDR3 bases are TGTGCCAGCAGTTTTGTCGGGGCCCCCTACGAGCAGTACTTC.